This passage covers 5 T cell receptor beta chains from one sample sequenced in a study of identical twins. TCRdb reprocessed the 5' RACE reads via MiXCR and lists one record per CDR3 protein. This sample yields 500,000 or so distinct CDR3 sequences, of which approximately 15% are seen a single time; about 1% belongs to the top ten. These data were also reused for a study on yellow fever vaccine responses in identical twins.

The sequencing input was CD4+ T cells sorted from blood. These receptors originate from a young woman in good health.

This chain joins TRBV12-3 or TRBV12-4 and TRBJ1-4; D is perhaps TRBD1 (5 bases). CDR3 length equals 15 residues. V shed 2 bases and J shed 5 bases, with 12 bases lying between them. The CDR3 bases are TGTGCCAGCAGTTTATGGGGCGCCGGGAATGAAAAACTGTTTTTT. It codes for CASSLWGAGNEKLFF.

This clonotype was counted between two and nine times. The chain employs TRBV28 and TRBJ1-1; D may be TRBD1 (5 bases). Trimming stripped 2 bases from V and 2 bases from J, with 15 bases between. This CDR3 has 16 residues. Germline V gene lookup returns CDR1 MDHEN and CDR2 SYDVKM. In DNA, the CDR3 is TGTGCCAGCAGTTTACCCGGGACCCCGGCCAACACTGAAGCTTTCTTT. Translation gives CASSLPGTPANTEAFF.

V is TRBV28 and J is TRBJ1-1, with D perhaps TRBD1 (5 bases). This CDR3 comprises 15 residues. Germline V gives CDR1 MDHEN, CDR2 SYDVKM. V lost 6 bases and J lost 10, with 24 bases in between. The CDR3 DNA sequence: TGTGCCAGCAGACCCCCGACCACTCTCCTGGGGGGAGCTTTCTTT. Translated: CASRPPTTLLGGAFF.

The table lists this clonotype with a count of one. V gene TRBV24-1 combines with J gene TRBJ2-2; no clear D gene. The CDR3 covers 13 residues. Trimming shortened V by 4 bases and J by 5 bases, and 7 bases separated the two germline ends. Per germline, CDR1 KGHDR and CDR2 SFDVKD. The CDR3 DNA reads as TGTGCCACCAGTGACTACAAGACCGGGGAGCTGTTTTTT. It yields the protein CATSDYKTGELFF.

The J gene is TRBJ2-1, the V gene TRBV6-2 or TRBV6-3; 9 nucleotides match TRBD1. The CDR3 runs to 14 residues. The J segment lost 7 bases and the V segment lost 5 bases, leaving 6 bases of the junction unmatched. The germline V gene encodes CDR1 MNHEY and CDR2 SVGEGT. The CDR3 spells CASSTGQGRNEQFF. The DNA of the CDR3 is TGTGCCAGCAGTACTGGACAGGGGCGGAATGAGCAGTTCTTC.